The source of this TCR beta chain is a study of cytomegalovirus exposure and HLA in healthy donors. For the study at large: The same platform was used for the 110 or so validation repertoires and the approximately 670 first-cohort repertoires, a later analysis reported.

Study outcomes and limitations: A list of 150 or so TCR beta chains associated with cytomegalovirus was given. Using the classifier, cytomegalovirus status was reportedly diagnosed with high specificity and sensitivity.

Trimming shortened V by 10 bases and J by 7 bases, and 17 bases separated the two germline ends. From germline, CDR1 is MNHEY and CDR2 SMNVEV (reference sequence). CDR3 length: 13 amino acids. Repertoires were generated with immunoSEQ multiplex PCR, while TCRdb's copy carries only in-frame clones and drops some. The top ten clones hold more than 5.5% of a sample with around 190,000 clones, around 86% of them seen once. To note about this clone: Its target is unknown.

The donors were members of the approximately 120-subject validation cohort (separate from the roughly 670-subject first cohort). The clonotype originates from a young man in good health and CMV-seropositive. The V call is TRBV27, the J call TRBJ2-1; perhaps TRBD1 as D (5 bases). The specimen sequenced was PBMCs. The CDR3 reads CAIGHSGENEQFF. Written as DNA, the CDR3 is TGTGCCATAGGACATTCCGGCGAGAATGAGCAGTTCTTC.